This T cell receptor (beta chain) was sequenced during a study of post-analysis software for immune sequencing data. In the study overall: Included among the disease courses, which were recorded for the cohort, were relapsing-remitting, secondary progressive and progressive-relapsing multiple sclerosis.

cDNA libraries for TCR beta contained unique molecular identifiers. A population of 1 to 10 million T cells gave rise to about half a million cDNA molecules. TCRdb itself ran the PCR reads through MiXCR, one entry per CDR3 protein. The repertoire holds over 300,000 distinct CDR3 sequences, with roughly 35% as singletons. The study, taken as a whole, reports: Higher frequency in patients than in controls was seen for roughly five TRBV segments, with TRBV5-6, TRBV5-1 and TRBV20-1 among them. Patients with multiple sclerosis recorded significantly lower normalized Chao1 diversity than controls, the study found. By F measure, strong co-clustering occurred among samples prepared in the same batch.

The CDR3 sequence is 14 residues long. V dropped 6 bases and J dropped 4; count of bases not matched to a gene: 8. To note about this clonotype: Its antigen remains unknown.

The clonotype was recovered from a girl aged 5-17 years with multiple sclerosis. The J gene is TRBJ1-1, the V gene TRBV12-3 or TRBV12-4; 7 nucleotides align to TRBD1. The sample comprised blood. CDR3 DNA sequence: TGTGCCAGCAGCCTAGGGGCAGGGGGCACTGAAGCTTTCTTT. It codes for CASSLGAGGTEAFF.